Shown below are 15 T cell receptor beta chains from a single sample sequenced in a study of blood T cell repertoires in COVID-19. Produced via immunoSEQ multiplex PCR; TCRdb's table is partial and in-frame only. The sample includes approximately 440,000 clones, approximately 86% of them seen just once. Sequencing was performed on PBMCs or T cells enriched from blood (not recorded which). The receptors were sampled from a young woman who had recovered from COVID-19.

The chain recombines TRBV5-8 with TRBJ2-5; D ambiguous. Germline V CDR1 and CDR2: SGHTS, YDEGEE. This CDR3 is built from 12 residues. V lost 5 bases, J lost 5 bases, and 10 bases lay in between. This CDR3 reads CASRVAGETQYF. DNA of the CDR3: TGTGCCAGCAGGGTAGCTGGGGAGACCCAGTACTTC.

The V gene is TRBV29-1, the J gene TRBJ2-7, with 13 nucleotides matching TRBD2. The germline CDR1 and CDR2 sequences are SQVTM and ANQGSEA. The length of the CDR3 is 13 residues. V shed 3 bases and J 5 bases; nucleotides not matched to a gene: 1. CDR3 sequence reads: CSVDGTSGDEQYF. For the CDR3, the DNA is TGCAGCGTTGATGGGACTAGCGGGGACGAGCAGTACTTC.

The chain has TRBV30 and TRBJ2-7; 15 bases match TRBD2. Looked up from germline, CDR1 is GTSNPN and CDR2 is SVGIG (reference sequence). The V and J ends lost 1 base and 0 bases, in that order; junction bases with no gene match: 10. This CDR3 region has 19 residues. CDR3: CAWSEEPGTSGGPSYEQYF. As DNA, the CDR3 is TGTGCCTGGAGTGAAGAACCCGGGACTAGCGGGGGGCCCTCCTACGAGCAGTACTTC. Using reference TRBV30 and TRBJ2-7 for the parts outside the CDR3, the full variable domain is SQTIHQWPATLVQPVGSPLSLECTVEGTSNPNLYWYRQAAGRGLQLLFYSVGIGQISSEVPQNLSASRPQDRQFILSSKKLLLSDSGFYLCAWSEEPGTSGGPSYEQYFGPGTRLTVT.

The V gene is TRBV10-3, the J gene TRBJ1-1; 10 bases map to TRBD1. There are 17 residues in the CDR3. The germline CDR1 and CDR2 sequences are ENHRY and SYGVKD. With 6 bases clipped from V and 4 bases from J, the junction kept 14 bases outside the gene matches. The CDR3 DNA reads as TGTGCCATCAGAGCCGGGACAGGGGACGTCGATGTCACTGAAGCTTTCTTT. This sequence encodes CAIRAGTGDVDVTEAFF.

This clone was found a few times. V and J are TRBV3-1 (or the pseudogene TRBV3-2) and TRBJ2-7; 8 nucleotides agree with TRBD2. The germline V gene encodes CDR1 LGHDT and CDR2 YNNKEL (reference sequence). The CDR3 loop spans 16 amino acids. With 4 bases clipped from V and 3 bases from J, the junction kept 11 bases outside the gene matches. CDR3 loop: CASSPTGGGGIYEQYF. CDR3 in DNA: TGTGCCAGCAGCCCGACGGGGGGCGGGGGGATCTACGAGCAGTACTTC.

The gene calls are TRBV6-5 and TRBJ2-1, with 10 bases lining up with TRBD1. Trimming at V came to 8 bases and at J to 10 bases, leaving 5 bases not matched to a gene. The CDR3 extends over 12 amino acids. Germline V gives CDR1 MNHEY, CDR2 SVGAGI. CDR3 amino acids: CASGTGVREQFF. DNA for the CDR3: TGTGCCAGCGGGACAGGGGTTCGGGAGCAGTTCTTC.

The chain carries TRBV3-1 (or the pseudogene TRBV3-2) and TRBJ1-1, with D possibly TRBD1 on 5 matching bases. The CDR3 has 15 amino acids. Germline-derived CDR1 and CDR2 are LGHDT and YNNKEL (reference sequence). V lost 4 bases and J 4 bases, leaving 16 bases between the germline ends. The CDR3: CASSPQVWGVTEAFF. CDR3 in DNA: TGTGCCAGCAGCCCCCAAGTGTGGGGGGTCACTGAAGCTTTCTTT.

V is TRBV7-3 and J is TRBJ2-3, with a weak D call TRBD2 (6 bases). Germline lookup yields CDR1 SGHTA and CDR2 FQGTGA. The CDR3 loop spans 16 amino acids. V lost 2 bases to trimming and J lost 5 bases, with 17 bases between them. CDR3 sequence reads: CASSLEAGPRGDTQYF. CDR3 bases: TGTGCCAGCAGCTTAGAGGCGGGGCCCCGGGGAGATACGCAGTATTTT.

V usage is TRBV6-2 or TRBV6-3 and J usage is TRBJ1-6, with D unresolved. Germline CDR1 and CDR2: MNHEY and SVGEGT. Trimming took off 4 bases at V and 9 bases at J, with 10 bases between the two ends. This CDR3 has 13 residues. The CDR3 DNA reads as TGTGCCAGCAGTTCCCAGACTGGTTCACCCCTCCACTTT. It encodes CASSSQTGSPLHF.

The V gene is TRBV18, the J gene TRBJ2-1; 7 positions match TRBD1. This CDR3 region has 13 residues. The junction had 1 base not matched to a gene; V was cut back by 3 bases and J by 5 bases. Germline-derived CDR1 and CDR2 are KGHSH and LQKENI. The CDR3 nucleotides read TGTGCCAGCTCACCCGACAGGGACAATGAGCAGTTCTTC. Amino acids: CASSPDRDNEQFF.

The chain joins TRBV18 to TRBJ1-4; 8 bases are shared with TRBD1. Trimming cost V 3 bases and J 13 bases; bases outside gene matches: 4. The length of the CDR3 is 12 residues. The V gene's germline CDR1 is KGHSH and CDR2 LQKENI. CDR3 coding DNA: TGTGCCAGCTCACCCGGACAGGGTTCACTGTTTTTT. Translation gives CASSPGQGSLFF.

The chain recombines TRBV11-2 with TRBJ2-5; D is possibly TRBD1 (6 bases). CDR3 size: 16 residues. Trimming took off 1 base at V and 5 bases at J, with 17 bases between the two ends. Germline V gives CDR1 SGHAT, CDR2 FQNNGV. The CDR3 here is CASSLGVGQFGETQYF. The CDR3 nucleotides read TGTGCCAGCAGCTTAGGAGTCGGACAGTTTGGGGAGACCCAGTACTTC.

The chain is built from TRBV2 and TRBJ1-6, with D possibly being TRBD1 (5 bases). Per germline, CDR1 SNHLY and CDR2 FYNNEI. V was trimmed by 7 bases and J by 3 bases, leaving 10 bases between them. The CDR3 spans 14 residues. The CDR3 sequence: CASKGQDYNSPLHF. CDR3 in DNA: TGTGCCAGCAAGGGGCAGGACTATAATTCACCCCTCCACTTT.

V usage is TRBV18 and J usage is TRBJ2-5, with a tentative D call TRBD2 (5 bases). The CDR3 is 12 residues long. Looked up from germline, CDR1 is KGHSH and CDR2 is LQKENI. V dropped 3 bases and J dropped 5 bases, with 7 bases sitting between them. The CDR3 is CASSPEVETQYF. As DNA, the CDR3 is TGTGCCAGCTCACCGGAGGTGGAGACCCAGTACTTC.

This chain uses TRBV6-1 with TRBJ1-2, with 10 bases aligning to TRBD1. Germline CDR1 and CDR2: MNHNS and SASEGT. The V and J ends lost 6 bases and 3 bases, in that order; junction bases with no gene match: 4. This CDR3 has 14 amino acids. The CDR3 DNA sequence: TGTGCCAGCAGGAGACAGGGGGCTGACTATGGCTACACCTTC. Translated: CASRRQGADYGYTF.